This T cell receptor beta chain was retrieved from a study of blood T cell repertoires in COVID-19. Study-level information: Spain, Italy and the United States supplied samples that represented acute and convalescent COVID-19. T cells, B-cell-depleted T cells, or PBMCs supplied cDNA or gDNA.

Methods used by the authors: The assay estimated nucleated cells by amplifying reference gene primers. Assay: immunoSEQ multiplex PCR; the TCRdb copy retains only in-frame clones and omits some. V and J calls and clone size are as listed in that table; D and trimming were resolved from the DNA. The sample has over 120,000 clones, approximately 87% seen once; the top ten hold 8.6%. The receptor's source is a woman aged 45-65 years with active or convalescent COVID-19. The sample comprised peripheral blood.

The chain's CDR3 is CASSLRGGSEAFF. Here the CDR3 DNA reads TGTGCCAGCAGCTTACGAGGGGGCTCTGAAGCTTTCTTT. The rearrangement uses TRBV7-9 and TRBJ1-1; 7 bases match TRBD1. CDR1 is SEHNR, CDR2 FQNEAQ, per germline (reference sequence). This CDR3 contains 13 residues. Trimming cost V 2 bases and J 6 bases; bases outside gene matches: 3.